The sequence of this T cell receptor beta chain was determined in a study of glioma-infiltrating T cells after dendritic cell vaccination. Overall study: Dendritic cell vaccination trial patients had either newly diagnosed or recurrent glioblastoma. The vaccine used monocyte-derived dendritic cells pulsed overnight with autologous tumor lysate. Patients received three intradermal dendritic cell vaccine injections at biweekly intervals.

The method was immunoSEQ multiplex PCR; TCRdb's version includes in-frame clones alone and lacks a portion of them. The data contain tens of thousands of clones, just under 85% of them singletons. In germline, CDR1 is LNHNV, CDR2 YYDKDF (reference sequence). Trimming took 3 bases from V and 6 from J; bases not matched to a gene: 4. The CDR3 has 14 amino acids. Time point described: after dendritic cell vaccination, including at tumor progression/relapse. Only patients with spare fresh-frozen tumor and over two years of follow-up were included. The source material was blood, sampled after dendritic cell vaccination. V and J are TRBV15 and TRBJ1-5; 8 nucleotides agree with TRBD1. This clonotype originated in a human donor with glioblastoma. Here the CDR3 reads CATSSRQGTQPQHF. The CDR3 nucleotides are TGTGCCACCAGCAGCCGACAGGGGACTCAGCCCCAGCATTTT.